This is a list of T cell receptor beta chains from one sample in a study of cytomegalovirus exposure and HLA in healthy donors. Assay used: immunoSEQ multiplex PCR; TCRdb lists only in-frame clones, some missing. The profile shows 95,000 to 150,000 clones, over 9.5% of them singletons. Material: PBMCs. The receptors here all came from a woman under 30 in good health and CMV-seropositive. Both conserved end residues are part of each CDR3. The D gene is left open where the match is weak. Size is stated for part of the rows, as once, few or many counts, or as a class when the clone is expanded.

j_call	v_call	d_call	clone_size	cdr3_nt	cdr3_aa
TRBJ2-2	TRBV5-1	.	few	TGCGCCAGCAGCTCAGACAGAAACACCGGGGAGCTGTTTTTT	CASSSDRNTGELFF
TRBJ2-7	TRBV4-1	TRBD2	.	TGCGCCAGCAGCCAGGGACTAGCGGGGCCCTACGAGCAGTACTTC	CASSQGLAGPYEQYF
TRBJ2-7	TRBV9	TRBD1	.	TGTGCCAGCAGCCTAGGACAGGGAACCTACGAGCAGTACTTC	CASSLGQGTYEQYF
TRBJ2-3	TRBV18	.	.	TGTGCCAGCACGACATACACAGATACGCAGTATTTT	CASTTYTDTQYF
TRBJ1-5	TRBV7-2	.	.	TGTGCCAGCAGCTTATTAACAGGGAATCAGCCCCAGCATTTT	CASSLLTGNQPQHF
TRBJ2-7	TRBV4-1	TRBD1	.	TGCGCCAGCAGCCGGCCGGGACAGGGGGTCTACGAGCAGTACTTC	CASSRPGQGVYEQYF
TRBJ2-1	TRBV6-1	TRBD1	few	TGTGCCAGCAGTGAAGAAACAGGGGGGATGCAGTTCTTC	CASSEETGGMQFF
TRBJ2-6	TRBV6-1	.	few	TGTGCCAGGGGCGACCTGAGCTCTGGGGCCAACGTCCTGACTTTC	CARGDLSSGANVLTF
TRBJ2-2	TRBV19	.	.	TGTGCCAGTAGAAAGGCGGGGCAGGTGAACACCGGGGAGCTGTTTTTT	CASRKAGQVNTGELFF
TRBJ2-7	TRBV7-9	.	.	TGTGCCAGTGTGGGAGAACCTTCCTACGAGCAGTACTTC	CASVGEPSYEQYF
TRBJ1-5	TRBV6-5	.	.	TGTGCCAGCAGGGAAACGGGGGGGGTCAATCAGCCCCAGCATTTT	CASRETGGVNQPQHF
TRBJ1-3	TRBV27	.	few	TGTGCCAGCAGTCCTTATAACTCTGGAAACACCATATATTTT	CASSPYNSGNTIYF
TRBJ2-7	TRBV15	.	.	TGTGCCACCAGCAGAGACCTGGGGAGCGAGCAGTACTTC	CATSRDLGSEQYF
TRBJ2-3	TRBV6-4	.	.	TGTGCCAGCAGTCGGGACCCGGAGGGACCAGATACGCAGTATTTT	CASSRDPEGPDTQYF
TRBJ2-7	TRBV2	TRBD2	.	TGTGCCAGCAATGGACTAGCGGGAACGTACGAGCAGTACTTC	CASNGLAGTYEQYF
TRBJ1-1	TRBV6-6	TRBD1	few	TGTGCCAGCAGGCCAGGGGGGACTGAAGCTTTCTTT	CASRPGGTEAFF
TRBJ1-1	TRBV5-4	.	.	TGTGCCAGCAGCCTGAATCAGGGGCTGAACACTGAAGCTTTCTTT	CASSLNQGLNTEAFF
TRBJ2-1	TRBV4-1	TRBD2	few	TGCGCCAGCAGCCAGGGGGGGAGCGTTTACAATGAGCAGTTCTTC	CASSQGGSVYNEQFF
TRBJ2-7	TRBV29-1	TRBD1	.	TGCAGCGTTCGACAGGGGATGAGGTACGAGCAGTACTTC	CSVRQGMRYEQYF
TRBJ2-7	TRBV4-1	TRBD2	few	TGCGCCAGCAGCCAAGAGGCGACGGGAGGCGAGCAGTACTTC	CASSQEATGGEQYF
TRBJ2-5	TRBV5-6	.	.	TGTGCCAGCAGCTTTCTATCCCCAGGGGAGCAGTACTTC	CASSFLSPGEQYF
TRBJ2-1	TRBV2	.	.	TGTGCCAGTACTACTGGAAATGAGCAGTTCTTC	CASTTGNEQFF
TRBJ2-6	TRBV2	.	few	TGTGCCAGCAGTGAAGCGCGGTGCTCTGGGGCCAACGTCCTGACTTTC	CASSEARCSGANVLTF
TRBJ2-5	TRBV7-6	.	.	TGTGCCAGCAGCCCGTATAGTAGCGGACTGCTACAAGAGACCCAGTACTTC	CASSPYSSGLLQETQYF
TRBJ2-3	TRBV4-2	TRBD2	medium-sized	TGTGCCAGCAGCCAAGCACTAGCGGGAGGCACAGATACGCAGTATTTT	CASSQALAGGTDTQYF
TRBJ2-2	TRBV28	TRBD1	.	TGTGCCAGCACCAGGTGGACAGGGAAAGACACCGGGGAGCTGTTTTTT	CASTRWTGKDTGELFF
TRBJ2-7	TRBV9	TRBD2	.	TGTGCCAGCAGCCCTCACTTAGGGGACTATTTAAGCTACGAGCAGTACTTC	CASSPHLGDYLSYEQYF
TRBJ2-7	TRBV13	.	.	TGTGCCAGCAGCGTACAGGGCTCCCTCTACGAGCAGTACTTC	CASSVQGSLYEQYF
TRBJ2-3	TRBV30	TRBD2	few	TGTGCCTGGGCGGAGGGCGGGAGTGTAGCAGATACGCAGTATTTT	CAWAEGGSVADTQYF
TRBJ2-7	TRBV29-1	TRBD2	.	TGCAGCGTCCCGGGACTAGCGTCCTACGAGCAGTACTTC	CSVPGLASYEQYF
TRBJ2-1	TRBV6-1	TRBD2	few	TGTGCCAGCCAAAGCGGGAGGGCTTTCCCTGAGCAGTTCTTC	CASQSGRAFPEQFF
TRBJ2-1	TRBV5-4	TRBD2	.	TGTGCCAGCAGCCCCCGACTAGCGGGAGGGAATGAGCAGTTCTTC	CASSPRLAGGNEQFF
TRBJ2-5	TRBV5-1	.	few	TGCGCCAGCAGCGTAGGACTTGACGAGACCCAGTACTTC	CASSVGLDETQYF
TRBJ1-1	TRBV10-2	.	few	TGCGCCAGCTGGGCGGGAGGCGGAAACACTGAAGCTTTCTTT	CASWAGGGNTEAFF
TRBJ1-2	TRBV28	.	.	TGTGCCAGCACACCTCTACCAAGCGGCTATGGCTACACCTTC	CASTPLPSGYGYTF
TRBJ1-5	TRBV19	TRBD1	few	TGTGCCAGTAGGGTCGGACAGGGGGTCGGTCAGCCCCAGCATTTT	CASRVGQGVGQPQHF
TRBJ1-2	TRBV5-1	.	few	TGCGCCAGCAGCTTTGATGGGCCAGGCCCTTTTTTGGCTAACTATGGCTACACCTTC	CASSFDGPGPFLANYGYTF
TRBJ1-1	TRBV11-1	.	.	TGTGCCAGCAGCTTCCAGGGTTTTTCTGAAGCTTTCTTT	CASSFQGFSEAFF
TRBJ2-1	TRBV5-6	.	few	TGTGCCAGCAGCTTCGTTAGCGGATACAATGAGCAGTTCTTC	CASSFVSGYNEQFF
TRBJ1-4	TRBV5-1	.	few	TGCGCCAGCAGCTCAAAAGACAGGAATGAAAAACTGTTTTTT	CASSSKDRNEKLFF
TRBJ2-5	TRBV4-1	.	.	TGCGCCAGCAGCCAAGAAGGAGGCTATAGGTTGGAGACCCAGTACTTC	CASSQEGGYRLETQYF
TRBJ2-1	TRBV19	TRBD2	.	TGTGCCAGTAAGGTCCAGCTAGCGGGAACCAATGAGCAGTTCTTC	CASKVQLAGTNEQFF
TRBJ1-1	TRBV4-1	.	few	TGCGCCAGCAGGATGGGCCGTAGTTCGTCGAACACTGAAGCTTTCTTT	CASRMGRSSSNTEAFF
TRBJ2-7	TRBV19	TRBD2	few	TGTGCCAGTAGTCCCCCTAGCGGGAGGGCCTCCGAGCAGTACTTC	CASSPPSGRASEQYF
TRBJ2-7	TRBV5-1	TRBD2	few	TGCGCCAGCAGCTCGGGGGGGGACGAGGGCGAGCAGTACTTC	CASSSGGDEGEQYF
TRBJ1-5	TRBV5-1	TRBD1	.	TGCGCCAGCAGCCCGGGACCGACCGGGACAGGGGGTCAGCCCCAGCATTTT	CASSPGPTGTGGQPQHF
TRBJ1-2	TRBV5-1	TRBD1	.	TGCGCCAGCAGCGCAACCGGGACAGGGGGCTTGGAGGGCTACACCTTC	CASSATGTGGLEGYTF
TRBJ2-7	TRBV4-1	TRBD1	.	TGCGCCAGCAGCCTTCACCGGGGACAGGGTAGCGAGCAGTACTTC	CASSLHRGQGSEQYF
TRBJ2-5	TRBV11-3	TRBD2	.	TGTGCCAGCAGCTGGTCGGGGGGAAAAGAGACCCAGTACTTC	CASSWSGGKETQYF
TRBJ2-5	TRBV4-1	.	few	TGCGCCAGCAGCTACCCCGGGGAGAAAGGGACCCAGTACTTC	CASSYPGEKGTQYF
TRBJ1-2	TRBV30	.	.	TGTGCCTGGAGTGGGGCGGGGGCAGTCTATGGCTACACCTTC	CAWSGAGAVYGYTF
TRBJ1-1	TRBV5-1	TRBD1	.	TGCGCCAGCAGCTCCGGAACCGGGACAGGGGGAAACACTGAAGCTTTCTTT	CASSSGTGTGGNTEAFF
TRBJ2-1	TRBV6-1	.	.	TGTGCCAGCAGTGAAGCCAGAACCTTCAATGAGCAGTTCTTC	CASSEARTFNEQFF
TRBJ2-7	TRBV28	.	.	TGTGCCAGCAGTGGCGGTCCAGGGGTCTACGAGCAGTACTTC	CASSGGPGVYEQYF
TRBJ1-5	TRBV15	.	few	TGTGCCACCAGCAGAGGGGCGGACTCAATCAAGCCCCAGCATTTT	CATSRGADSIKPQHF
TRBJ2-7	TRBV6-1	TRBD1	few	TGTGCCAGCCGACAGGGGGCGAGTGAGCAGTACTTC	CASRQGASEQYF
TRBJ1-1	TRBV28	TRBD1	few	TGTGCCAGCAGGAGGGGGTCCACAGGGGCTCCTGAAGCTTTCTTT	CASRRGSTGAPEAFF
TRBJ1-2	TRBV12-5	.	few	TGTGCTAGTGGTTTGGTAGGGAGGAATAACGGTGGCTACACCTTC	CASGLVGRNNGGYTF
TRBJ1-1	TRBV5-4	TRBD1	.	TGTGCCAGCAGGGCAGGGGGCGTCGACACTGAAGCTTTCTTT	CASRAGGVDTEAFF